The 24 T cell receptor beta chains below all came from one sample that was sequenced in a study of shared clonotypes between healthy human individuals. Sequencing used immunoSEQ multiplex PCR; TCRdb keeps in-frame clones, though not all of them. The sample lists about a million clones, approximately 75% occurring once. The sample comprised memory CD4+ T cells from PBMCs. Subset described: CD45RA-negative fraction. These receptors were taken from a young man in good health. Some clones in this sample may be carry-over from other donors' samples.

The V call is TRBV6-5, the J call TRBJ1-4; no clear D. With 6 bases removed from V and 10 bases from J, the gap between germline ends came to 18 bases. CDR1 is MNHEY, CDR2 SVGAGI, per germline. The CDR3 loop spans 14 amino acids. The CDR3: CASSREPRVGKLFF. CDR3 nucleotide sequence: TGTGCCAGCAGCCGGGAGCCTCGTGTTGGAAAACTGTTTTTT.

The V call is TRBV5-1, the J call TRBJ2-3; TRBD2 aligns across 7 bases. The junction had 15 bases not matched to a gene; V was cut back by 4 bases and J by 4 bases. The CDR3 length is 17 residues. Germline lookup yields CDR1 SGHRS and CDR2 YFSETQ. The CDR3 DNA is TGCGCCAGCAGCCTACAAACTAGCGCCCGGCCCTCAGATACGCAGTATTTT. It yields the protein CASSLQTSARPSDTQYF.

V gene TRBV7-2 combines with J gene TRBJ2-3, with D tentatively TRBD2 (6 bases). V gave up 5 bases and J gave up 4 bases, with 19 bases separating them. The CDR3 loop spans 16 amino acids. CDR1 and CDR2 from the germline V gene are SGHTA and FQGNSA. The CDR3 loop is CASSPPVPSGPDTQYF. For the CDR3, the DNA is TGTGCCAGCAGCCCCCCTGTCCCAAGCGGGCCAGATACGCAGTATTTT. The entire variable domain, with the rest obtained from reference TRBV7-2 and TRBJ2-3, is as follows: GAGVSQSPSNKVTEKGKDVELRCDPISGHTALYWYRQSLGQGLEFLIYFQGNSAPDKSGLPSDRFSAERTGGSVSTLTIQRTQQEDSAVYLCASSPPVPSGPDTQYFGPGTRLTVL.

This rearrangement joins TRBV6-1 to TRBJ2-7; no definite D call. Per germline, CDR1 MNHNS and CDR2 SASEGT. This CDR3 spans 14 amino acids. With 6 bases removed from V and 6 bases from J, the gap between germline ends came to 18 bases. The CDR3 sequence is CASSLRVFSSEQYF. The CDR3 DNA reads TGTGCCAGCAGCCTACGGGTCTTTAGTAGCGAGCAGTACTTC.

The rearrangement uses TRBV18 and TRBJ2-1; 10 positions agree with TRBD2. CDR1 and CDR2 from the germline V gene are KGHSH and LQKENI. The junction had 6 bases not matched to a gene; V was cut back by 3 bases and J by 4 bases. This CDR3 comprises 16 residues. The CDR3, as DNA: TGTGCCAGCTCACCGGGGCTAGCGGGGGAATACAATGAGCAGTTCTTC. Its protein is CASSPGLAGEYNEQFF.

The J gene is TRBJ2-7, the V gene TRBV28; 7 bases agree with TRBD2. This CDR3 region has 14 residues. CDR1 and CDR2 from the germline V gene are MDHEN and SYDVKM. The V gene end was trimmed by 1 base and the J gene end by 6 bases; junction bases not matched to a gene: 6. CDR3 residues: CASSLSGGRGEQYF. The CDR3 DNA is TGTGCCAGCAGTTTATCGGGAGGCCGGGGCGAGCAGTACTTC.

This sequence joins TRBV9 and TRBJ2-7, with TRBD2 matching 16 bases. The trim removed 4 bases at V and 2 bases at J, leaving 6 bases unmatched. Germline V gives CDR1 SGDLS, CDR2 YYNGEE. The CDR3 consists of 17 residues. The CDR3 sequence is CASSTGLAGGPPYEQYF. The CDR3 nucleotides are TGTGCCAGCAGCACGGGACTAGCGGGAGGGCCTCCCTACGAGCAGTACTTC. Full variable domain (rest looked up from reference TRBV9 and TRBJ2-7): DSGVTQTPKHLITATGQRVTLRCSPRSGDLSVYWYQQSLDQGLQFLIQYYNGEERAKGNILERFSAQQFPDLHSELNLSSLELGDSALYFCASSTGLAGGPPYEQYFGPGTRLTVT.

CDR3 protein: CASGLGRVSEQYF. CDR3 bases: TGTGCCAGCGGCCTAGGGCGGGTAAGCGAGCAGTACTTC. This chain uses TRBV5-4 with TRBJ2-7, with D possibly TRBD2 on 5 matching bases. V was pared by 7 bases and J by 6 bases, with 17 bases between. The germline CDR1 and CDR2 sequences are SGHNT and YYREEE (reference sequence). The CDR3 spans 13 residues.

This chain connects TRBV7-2 to TRBJ1-3, with D maybe TRBD1 (5 bases). From germline, CDR1 is SGHTA and CDR2 FQGNSA. The CDR3 covers 15 residues. V lost 2 bases, J lost 4 bases, and 12 bases lay in between. The CDR3 sequence is CASSLSAGSGNTIYF. The CDR3 DNA follows: TGTGCCAGCAGCTTATCGGCAGGGTCCGGAAACACCATATATTTT.

This clone was counted many times. The CDR3 nucleotides are TGTGCCAGCCGGGACAGGGGGGACACTGAAGCTTTCTTT. Translated, it gives CASRDRGDTEAFF. The V call is TRBV10-3, the J call TRBJ1-1, with TRBD1 matching over 11 bases. V shed 10 bases, J shed 3 bases, and the junction held 4 bases outside the gene matches. CDR1 and CDR2 from the germline V gene are ENHRY and SYGVKD. The CDR3 consists of 13 residues.

The CDR3 sequence: CASSSRGGVYLAGVEQYF. In DNA, the CDR3 is TGTGCCAGTAGCTCCCGCGGCGGGGTGTACCTAGCGGGAGTTGAGCAGTACTTC. V is TRBV19 and J is TRBJ2-7, with TRBD2 matching over 10 bases. V lost 6 bases to trimming and J lost 7 bases; unmatched junction nucleotides: 21. From germline, CDR1 is LNHDA and CDR2 SQIVND (reference sequence). CDR3 length equals 18 residues.

This sequence joins TRBV7-3 and TRBJ1-1; D uncertain. The CDR3 is made up of 12 amino acids. V gave up 5 bases and J gave up 7 bases, with 11 bases separating them. Germline CDR1 is SGHTA and CDR2 is FQGTGA. CDR3 in amino acids: CASSHPTGEAFF. DNA for the CDR3: TGTGCCAGCAGCCACCCGACGGGTGAAGCTTTCTTT.

This clone has a handful of counts. This same CDR3 is encoded by further DNA sequences in the sample. This CDR3 reads CASSLEGISNQPQHF. For the CDR3, the DNA is TGCGCCAGCAGCTTGGAAGGCATTAGCAATCAGCCCCAGCATTTT. V and J are TRBV5-1 and TRBJ1-5; the D is unclear. The V gene's germline CDR1 is SGHRS and CDR2 YFSETQ. The CDR3 is 15 residues long. V shed 0 bases and J shed 0 bases, with 7 bases lying between them.

A few counts support this clone. The chain is built from TRBV28 and TRBJ1-1; 7 bases are shared with TRBD1. CDR3 length: 16 residues. After removal of 1 base from V and 2 bases from J, the junction contained 7 bases not matched to a gene. Germline assignment: CDR1 MDHEN and CDR2 SYDVKM. Here the CDR3 DNA reads TGTGCCAGCAGTTTATTGGCAGGGGGAGGAAACACTGAAGCTTTCTTT. This encodes CASSLLAGGGNTEAFF.

This clone was seen only once. This chain uses TRBV29-1 with TRBJ2-5; TRBD1 is a possible D gene (6 bases). The last part of the DNA fits TRBJ2-7 better; the J call may be wrong. The CDR3 extends over 13 amino acids. Per germline, CDR1 SQVTM and CDR2 ANQGSEA. CDR3 nucleotide sequence: TGCAGCGCCATCCGGGACACCTCCTACGAGCAGTACTTC. Amino acids: CSAIRDTSYEQYF.

This chain uses TRBV10-1 with TRBJ2-1; D unclear. V shed 11 bases and J shed 10 bases, with 15 bases lying between them. Germline lookup yields CDR1 WNHNN and CDR2 SYGVQD (reference sequence). This CDR3 region has 11 residues. In DNA, the CDR3 is TGCGCCGCCCTGAACATCCCCGAGCAGTTCTTC. Encoded protein: CAALNIPEQFF.

This clone was observed at least ten times. V and J are TRBV5-1 and TRBJ1-2; weak D call: TRBD1 (5 bases). The CDR3 has 15 residues. The V end lost 3 bases, the J end lost 1 base, and 13 bases lay between the germline ends. Germline values: CDR1 SGHRS, CDR2 YFSETQ. For the CDR3, the DNA is TGCGCCAGCAGCTCGAAAGGACACCTTAACTATGGCTACACCTTC. Translating gives CASSSKGHLNYGYTF.

The gene calls are TRBV7-3 and TRBJ2-1, with 8 bases matching TRBD1. V shed 6 bases and J 5 bases; nucleotides not matched to a gene: 6. The germline gives CDR1 SGHTA, CDR2 FQGTGA. CDR3 size: 14 residues. The CDR3 loop reads CASSLSGQDNEQFF. The CDR3 coding sequence is TGTGCCAGCAGTCTCTCGGGACAGGACAATGAGCAGTTCTTC.

J is TRBJ1-3 and V is TRBV28; weak D call: TRBD1 (5 bases). The CDR3 runs 16 residues. V gave up 5 bases and J gave up 2 bases, with 16 bases separating them. Germline lookup yields CDR1 MDHEN and CDR2 SYDVKM. DNA for the CDR3: TGTGCCAGCAGTGGGACCATATACAGCCCTGGAAACACCATATATTTT. This gives the protein CASSGTIYSPGNTIYF.

This rearrangement joins TRBV18 to TRBJ2-1; 7 positions agree with TRBD2. The CDR3 loop spans 15 amino acids. V dropped 2 bases and J dropped 5; count of bases not matched to a gene: 6. Germline lookup yields CDR1 KGHSH and CDR2 LQKENI. The CDR3 coding sequence is TGTGCCAGCTCACCAAGTTCGGGAGGTGACAATGAGCAGTTCTTC. Translated: CASSPSSGGDNEQFF.

This chain links TRBV5-1 with TRBJ1-5; 10 bases match TRBD1. The J segment lost 3 bases and the V segment lost 6 bases, leaving 6 bases of the junction unmatched. Per germline, CDR1 SGHRS and CDR2 YFSETQ. The CDR3 is 15 residues long. CDR3 sequence: CASKVGQGFNQPQHF. The CDR3 nucleotides read TGCGCCAGCAAAGTGGGACAGGGGTTCAATCAGCCCCAGCATTTT.

Concerning this clone itself: This same CDR3 is encoded by further DNA sequences in the sample. The chain recombines TRBV15 with TRBJ2-5; the match to TRBD2 covers 9 bases. Trimming took 1 base from V and 5 from J; bases not matched to a gene: 5. The germline gives CDR1 LNHNV, CDR2 YYDKDF (reference sequence). The CDR3 extends over 15 amino acids. In DNA form, the CDR3 reads TGTGCCACCAGCAGAGGGGGCGGGAGGGTGGAGACCCAGTACTTC. Translated: CATSRGGGRVETQYF.

The chain joins TRBV7-2 to TRBJ2-7; 7 bases map to TRBD1. Germline values: CDR1 SGHTA, CDR2 FQGNSA. V was pared by 8 bases and J by 6 bases, with 10 bases of the junction left unmatched. CDR3 length: 13 residues. CDR3 nucleotide sequence: TGTGCCAGCGGATACAGGGGCCTCGGCGAGCAGTACTTC. This encodes CASGYRGLGEQYF. Looking up the rest from reference TRBV7-2 and TRBJ2-7 gives the full variable domain: GAGVSQSPSNKVTEKGKDVELRCDPISGHTALYWYRQSLGQGLEFLIYFQGNSAPDKSGLPSDRFSAERTGGSVSTLTIQRTQQEDSAVYLCASGYRGLGEQYFGPGTRLTVT.

The chain is built from TRBV18 and TRBJ2-1; D perhaps matches TRBD2 (7 bases). V was pared by 2 bases and J by 4 bases, with 12 bases between. CDR1 and CDR2 (germline): KGHSH, LQKENI. CDR3 length: 15 amino acids. The CDR3 bases are TGTGCCAGCTCACCAATGAGGGGGGGGTACAATGAGCAGTTCTTC. Protein: CASSPMRGGYNEQFF. The full variable domain, in which reference TRBV18 and TRBJ2-1 provide the parts outside the CDR3, is NAGVMQNPRHLVRRRGQEARLRCSPMKGHSHVYWYRQLPEEGLKFMVYLQKENIIDESGMPKERFSAEFPKEGPSILRIQQVVRGDSAAYFCASSPMRGGYNEQFFGPGTRLTVL.